What follows describes a single T cell receptor (beta chain). Sequencing was performed with immunoSEQ multiplex PCR; in TCRdb, only in-frame clones are kept and a portion is missing. The repertoire holds tens of thousands of clones, around 86% seen once, with approximately 6.6% in the top ten. Noted time point: after dendritic cell vaccination, including at tumor progression/relapse. Before vaccination, two weeks after the third vaccination, and at progression, PBMC were collected. These data originate in a study of glioma-infiltrating T cells after dendritic cell vaccination. Germline loops: CDR1 MNHNY, CDR2 SVGAGI (reference sequence). V was pared by 2 bases and J by 4 bases, with 6 bases between. This CDR3 has 13 amino acids.

The chain couples TRBV6-6 to TRBJ1-5; the D is unclear. The source is a human donor with glioblastoma. The sequencing used blood, collected after dendritic cell vaccination. CDR3 coding DNA: TGTGCCAGCAGTTACCCCCCGAATCAGCCCCAGCATTTT. Protein product: CASSYPPNQPQHF.